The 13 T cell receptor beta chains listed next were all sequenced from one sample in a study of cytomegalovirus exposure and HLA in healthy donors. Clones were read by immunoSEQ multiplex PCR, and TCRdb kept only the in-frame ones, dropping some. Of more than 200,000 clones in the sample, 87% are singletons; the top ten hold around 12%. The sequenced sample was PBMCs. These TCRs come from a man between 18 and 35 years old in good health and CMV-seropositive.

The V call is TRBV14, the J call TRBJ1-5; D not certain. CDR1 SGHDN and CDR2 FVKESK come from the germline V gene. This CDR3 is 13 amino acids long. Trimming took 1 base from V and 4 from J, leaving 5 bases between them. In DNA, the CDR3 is TGTGCCAGCAGCCAAGCCCATAATCAGCCCCAGCATTTT. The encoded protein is CASSQAHNQPQHF.

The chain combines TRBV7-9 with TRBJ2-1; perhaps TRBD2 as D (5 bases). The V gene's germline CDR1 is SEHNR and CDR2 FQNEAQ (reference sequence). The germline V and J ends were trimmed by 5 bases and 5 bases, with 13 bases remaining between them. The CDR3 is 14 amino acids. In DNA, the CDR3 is TGTGCCAGCAGCCCCGAGCGGCTCAACAATGAGCAGTTCTTC. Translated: CASSPERLNNEQFF.

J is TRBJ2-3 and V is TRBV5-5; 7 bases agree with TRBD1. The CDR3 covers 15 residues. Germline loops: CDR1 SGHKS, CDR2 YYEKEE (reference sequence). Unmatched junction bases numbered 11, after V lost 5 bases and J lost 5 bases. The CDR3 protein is CASRERGQLGDTQYF. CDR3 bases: TGTGCCAGCAGGGAGAGGGGGCAGCTGGGAGATACGCAGTATTTT.

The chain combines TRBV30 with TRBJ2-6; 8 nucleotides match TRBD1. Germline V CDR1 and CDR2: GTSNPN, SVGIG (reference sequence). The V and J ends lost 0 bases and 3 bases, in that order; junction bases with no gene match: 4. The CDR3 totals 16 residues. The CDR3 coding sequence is TGTGCCTGGAGTGTGCAGGGGGCGCGTGGGGCCAACGTCCTGACTTTC. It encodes CAWSVQGARGANVLTF.

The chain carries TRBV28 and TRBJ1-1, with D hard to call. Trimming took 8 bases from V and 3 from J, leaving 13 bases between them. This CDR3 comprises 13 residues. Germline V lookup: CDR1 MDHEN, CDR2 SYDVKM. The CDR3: CASAWRSDTEAFF. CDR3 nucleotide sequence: TGTGCCAGCGCATGGCGGAGTGACACTGAAGCTTTCTTT.

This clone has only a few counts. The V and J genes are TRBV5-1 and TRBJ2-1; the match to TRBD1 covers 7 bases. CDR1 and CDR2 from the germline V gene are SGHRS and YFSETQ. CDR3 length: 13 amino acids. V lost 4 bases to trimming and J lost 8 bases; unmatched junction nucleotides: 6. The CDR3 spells CASSIDRVDEQFF. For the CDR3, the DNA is TGCGCCAGCAGCATTGACAGGGTGGATGAGCAGTTCTTC. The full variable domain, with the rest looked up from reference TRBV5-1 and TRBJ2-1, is KAGVTQTPRYLIKTRGQQVTLSCSPISGHRSVSWYQQTPGQGLQFLFEYFSETQRNKGNFPGRFSGRQFSNSRSEMNVSTLELGDSALYLCASSIDRVDEQFFGPGTRLTVL.

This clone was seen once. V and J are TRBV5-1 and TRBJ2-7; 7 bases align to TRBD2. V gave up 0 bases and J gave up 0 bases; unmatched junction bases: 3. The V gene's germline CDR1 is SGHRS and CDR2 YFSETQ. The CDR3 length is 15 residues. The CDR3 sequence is CASSLGAGFSYEQYF. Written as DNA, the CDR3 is TGCGCCAGCAGCTTGGGAGCGGGGTTCTCCTACGAGCAGTACTTC.

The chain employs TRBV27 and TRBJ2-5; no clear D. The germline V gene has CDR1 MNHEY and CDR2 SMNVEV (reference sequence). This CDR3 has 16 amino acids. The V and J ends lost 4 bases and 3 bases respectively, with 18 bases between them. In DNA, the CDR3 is TGTGCCAGCAGTTCTGGACCTCTTCGACCTGAAGAGACCCAGTACTTC. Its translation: CASSSGPLRPEETQYF.

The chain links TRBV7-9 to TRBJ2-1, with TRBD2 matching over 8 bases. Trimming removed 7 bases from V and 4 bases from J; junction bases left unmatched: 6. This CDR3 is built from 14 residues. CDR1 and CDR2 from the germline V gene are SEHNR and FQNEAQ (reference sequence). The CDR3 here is CASTSGRGYNEQFF. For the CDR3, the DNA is TGTGCCAGCACCAGCGGGAGAGGTTACAATGAGCAGTTCTTC.

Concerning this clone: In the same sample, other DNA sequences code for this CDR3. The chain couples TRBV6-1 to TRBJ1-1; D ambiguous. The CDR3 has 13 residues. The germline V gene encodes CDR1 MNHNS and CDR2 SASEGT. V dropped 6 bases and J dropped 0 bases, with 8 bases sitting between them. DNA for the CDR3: TGTGCCAGCAGCGGCGGGATGAACACTGAAGCTTTCTTT. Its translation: CASSGGMNTEAFF.

CDR3 protein: CASSLPLAGEKETQYF. The CDR3 nucleotides are TGTGCCAGCAGCTTACCGCTAGCGGGAGAGAAAGAGACCCAGTACTTC. The V call is TRBV11-2, the J call TRBJ2-5; 10 nucleotides align to TRBD2. Per germline, CDR1 SGHAT and CDR2 FQNNGV. V was clipped by 2 bases and J by 3 bases; unmatched bases: 6. The length of the CDR3 is 16 residues.

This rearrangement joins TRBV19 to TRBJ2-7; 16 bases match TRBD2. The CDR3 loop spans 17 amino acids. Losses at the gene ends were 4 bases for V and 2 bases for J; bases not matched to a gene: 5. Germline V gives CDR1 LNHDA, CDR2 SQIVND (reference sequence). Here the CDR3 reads CASSKGLAGGRTYEQYF. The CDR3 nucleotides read TGTGCCAGTAGTAAGGGACTAGCGGGAGGGCGGACCTACGAGCAGTACTTC.

This CDR3 reads CAWSGGFVRGYEQYF. The CDR3 DNA sequence: TGTGCCTGGAGTGGGGGTTTTGTCAGGGGCTACGAGCAGTACTTC. This chain links TRBV30 with TRBJ2-7, with D possibly TRBD1 on 6 matching bases. CDR1 and CDR2 (germline): GTSNPN, SVGIG (reference sequence). CDR3 length: 15 amino acids. V was clipped by 1 base and J by 3 bases, with 16 bases between them.